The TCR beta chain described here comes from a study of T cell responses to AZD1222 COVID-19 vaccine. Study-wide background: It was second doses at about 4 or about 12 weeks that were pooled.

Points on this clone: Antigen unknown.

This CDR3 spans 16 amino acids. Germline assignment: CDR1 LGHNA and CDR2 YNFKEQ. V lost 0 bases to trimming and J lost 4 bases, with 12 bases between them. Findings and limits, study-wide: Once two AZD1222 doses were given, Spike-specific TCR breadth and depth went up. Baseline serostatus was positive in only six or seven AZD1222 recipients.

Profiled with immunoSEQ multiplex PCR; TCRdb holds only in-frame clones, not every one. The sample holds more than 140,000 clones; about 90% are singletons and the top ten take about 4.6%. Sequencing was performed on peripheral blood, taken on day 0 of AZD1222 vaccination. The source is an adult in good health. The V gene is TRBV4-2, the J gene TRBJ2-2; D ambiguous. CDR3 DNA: TGTGCCAGCAGCCAAGATCGGGCCACAATCACCGGGGAGCTGTTTTTT. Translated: CASSQDRATITGELFF.